This T cell receptor (beta chain) stems from a study of PD-L1 blockade in urothelial cancer. As to time point: peripheral blood 6 weeks after treatment start. Pretreatment and on-treatment samples were taken, numbering 1 to 8 per patient. Synthetic analogs of TCR templates were spiked into every PCR. Clones were read by immunoSEQ multiplex PCR, and TCRdb kept only the in-frame ones, dropping some. The sample yields around 93,000 clones, less than 85% seen once. The count of this clone is one. V gave up 2 bases and J gave up 0 bases; unmatched junction bases: 7. Per the germline V gene, CDR1 is SGHRS and CDR2 is YFSETQ. This CDR3 has 18 amino acids.

Specimen: PBMCs, collected around atezolizumab (anti-PD-L1) treatment. The TCR sequence derives from a man between 70 and 80 years old with urothelial cancer. The chain couples TRBV5-1 to TRBJ2-6; 8 bases are a match to TRBD1. CDR3 DNA sequence: TGCGCCAGCAGCTTCGGGGGACAGGTAAACTCTGGGGCCAACGTCCTGACTTTC. This gives the protein CASSFGGQVNSGANVLTF.